This passage covers 4 T cell receptor beta chains from one sample sequenced in a study of graft-versus-host responses after intestinal transplantation (dated by TCRdb to about 2021). Per the publication, the time point label means: cells obtained before transplantation from donor or recipient. No antigen is known for these receptors. The library was obtained by the immunoSEQ multiplex PCR assay. TCRdb mirrors the immuneACCESS table, restricted to in-frame sequences. Some clones are absent from its copies; in checked studies, under half trace to an unresolved V gene, and the reason for the others is unknown. This sample lists 55,000 to 85,000 clones; 89% were detected once. The ten largest clones represent around 2.6% of the sample. Specimen: unstimulated CD8+ T cells sorted from spleen or lymph node cells, collected before intestinal transplant. These receptors all come from a human donor who received an intestinal transplant.

This chain joins TRBV30 and TRBJ1-4, with TRBD1 matching over 9 bases. The CDR3 contains 18 residues. The ends lost 0 bases at V and 6 bases at J; junction bases unmatched: 14. Germline V gene lookup returns CDR1 GTSNPN and CDR2 SVGIG (reference sequence). CDR3: CAWSVLGGPTGGDEKLFF. CDR3 bases: TGTGCCTGGAGTGTATTAGGGGGGCCGACAGGGGGGGATGAAAAACTGTTTTTT.

CDR3: CASRAAGGAYEKLFF. The DNA for the CDR3 is TGTGCCAGTAGGGCCGCAGGGGGCGCGTATGAAAAACTGTTTTTT. The chain links TRBV19 to TRBJ1-4; 8 positions match TRBD1. CDR1 LNHDA and CDR2 SQIVND come from the germline V gene (reference sequence). V dropped 6 bases and J dropped 6; count of bases not matched to a gene: 9. This CDR3 region has 15 residues. The variable domain in full, completed from reference TRBV19 and TRBJ1-4, reads DGGITQSPKYLFRKEGQNVTLSCEQNLNHDAMYWYRQDPGQGLRLIYYSQIVNDFQKGDIAEGYSVSREKKESFPLTVTSAQKNPTAFYLCASRAAGGAYEKLFFGSGTQLSVL.

The rearrangement joins TRBV7-8 to TRBJ2-1; 10 nucleotides align to TRBD2. Germline V gene sequence: CDR1 SGHVS, CDR2 FQNEAQ. Trimming at V came to 0 bases and at J to 8 bases, leaving 7 bases not matched to a gene. The CDR3 totals 16 residues. In DNA, the CDR3 is TGTGCCAGCAGCTTAGCGTGGCTAGCGGGAGCGGATGAGCAGTTCTTC. It translates to CASSLAWLAGADEQFF.

The chain links TRBV6-1 to TRBJ2-7; 9 positions match TRBD1. CDR3 length: 15 residues. CDR1 is MNHNS, CDR2 SASEGT, per germline. V lost 4 bases to trimming and J lost 0 bases; unmatched junction nucleotides: 4. The CDR3 DNA reads as TGTGCCAGCAGTGTTGGACAGGGGACCTCCTACGAGCAGTACTTC. It encodes CASSVGQGTSYEQYF.